The present T cell receptor (beta chain) was sequenced within a study of CD8+CD57+ T cells in acquired aplastic anemia. In the study overall: The average for DNA from sorted CD4+ and CD8+ cells was roughly 3 ug. Whole-study results and caveats: Patients versus controls showed no significant CD8+ Simpson's diversity difference. Common to patients and controls were twenty-nine CD8+ CDR3 sequences.

Patients who underwent sequencing had shown CD8+CD57+ cell expansion by flow cytometry. Blood samples were obtained from patients who had received no prior therapy. CDR3 length equals 14 residues. With V trimmed by 0 bases and J by 3 bases, 2 bases remained unmatched. Germline CDR1 and CDR2: SGDLS and YYNGEE. For this clonotype: Its antigen is unknown.

The TCR beta profiling, which covered VDJ combination and CDR3 sequence, was carried out using genomic DNA as the template. In TCRdb, the reads were re-called with MiXCR into one record per CDR3 protein. Counted here are around 220,000 distinct CDR3 sequences, roughly 50% occurring once; the ten biggest clones make up nearly 20%. J is TRBJ2-7 and V is TRBV9; 8 nucleotides agree with TRBD1. This receptor was obtained from a human donor with aplastic anemia. Sequencing input: sorted CD4+, CD8+, or CD8+CD57+ T cells (not recorded which) from PBMCs. CDR3 region: CASSVATGDYEQYF. DNA for the CDR3: TGTGCCAGCAGCGTAGCGACAGGGGACTACGAGCAGTACTTC.